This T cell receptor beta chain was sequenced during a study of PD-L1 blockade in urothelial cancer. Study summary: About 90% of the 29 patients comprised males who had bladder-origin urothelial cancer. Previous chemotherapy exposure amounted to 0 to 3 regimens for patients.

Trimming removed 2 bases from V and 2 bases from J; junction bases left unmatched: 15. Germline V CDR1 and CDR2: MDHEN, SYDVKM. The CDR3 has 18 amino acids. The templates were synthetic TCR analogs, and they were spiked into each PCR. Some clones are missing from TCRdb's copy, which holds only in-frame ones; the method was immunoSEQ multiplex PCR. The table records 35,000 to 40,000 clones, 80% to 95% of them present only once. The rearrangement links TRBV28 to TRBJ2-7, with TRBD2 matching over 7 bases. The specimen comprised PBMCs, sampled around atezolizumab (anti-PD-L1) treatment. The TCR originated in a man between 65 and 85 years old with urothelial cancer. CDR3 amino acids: CASSLMGVRLAETYEQYF. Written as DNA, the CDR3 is TGTGCCAGCAGTTTAATGGGGGTTAGGCTAGCGGAAACCTACGAGCAGTACTTC.